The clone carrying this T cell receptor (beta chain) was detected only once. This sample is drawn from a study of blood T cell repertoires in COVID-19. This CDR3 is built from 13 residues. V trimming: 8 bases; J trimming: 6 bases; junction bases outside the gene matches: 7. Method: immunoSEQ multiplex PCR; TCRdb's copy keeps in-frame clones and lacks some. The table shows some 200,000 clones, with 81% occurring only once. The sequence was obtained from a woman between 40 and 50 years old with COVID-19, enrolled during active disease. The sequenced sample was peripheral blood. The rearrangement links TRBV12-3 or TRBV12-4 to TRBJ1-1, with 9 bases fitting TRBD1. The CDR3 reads CASEQGAYAEAFF. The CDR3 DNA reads TGTGCCAGCGAACAGGGGGCGTATGCTGAAGCTTTCTTT.